The 26 T cell receptor beta chains given below trace back to one sample, sequenced in a study of chemoradiotherapy in HPV16-positive cancers. Clones were sequenced by immunoSEQ multiplex PCR, and TCRdb holds only the in-frame ones, with some missing. The table includes some 2,000 clones, about 79% detected once. Sequenced here: tumor tissue, sampled from a patient who underwent chemoradiotherapy. The receptors shown here come from a human donor with HPV-associated anogenital cancer.

The sample holds one count of this clone. CDR3 residues: CASSLSRTQDTGELFF. In nucleotides, the CDR3 is TGCGCCAGCAGCCTATCCCGGACACAAGATACCGGGGAGCTGTTTTTT. The V gene is TRBV5-1, the J gene TRBJ2-2; maybe TRBD1 (5 bases). Germline-derived CDR1 and CDR2 are SGHRS and YFSETQ. The CDR3 spans 16 residues. The germline V and J ends were trimmed by 4 bases and 5 bases, with 18 bases remaining between them. The full variable domain, its missing parts supplied by reference TRBV5-1 and TRBJ2-2, is KAGVTQTPRYLIKTRGQQVTLSCSPISGHRSVSWYQQTPGQGLQFLFEYFSETQRNKGNFPGRFSGRQFSNSRSEMNVSTLELGDSALYLCASSLSRTQDTGELFFGEGSRLTVL.

V is TRBV5-1 and J is TRBJ2-2; D not certain. V lost 5 bases and J lost 1, with 6 bases in between. The CDR3 spans 13 residues. Germline V gene sequence: CDR1 SGHRS, CDR2 YFSETQ. This chain's CDR3 is CASRPRNTGELFF. The CDR3 DNA sequence: TGCGCCAGCAGACCCAGGAACACCGGGGAGCTGTTTTTT.

The chain links TRBV5-1 to TRBJ2-1; 7 bases are a match to TRBD2. The CDR3 sequence is 14 residues long. The J segment lost 9 bases and the V segment lost 7 bases, leaving 13 bases of the junction unmatched. CDR1 is SGHRS, CDR2 YFSETQ, per germline. CDR3 amino acids: CASSSGGGFPEQFF. Written as DNA, the CDR3 is TGCGCCAGCTCTAGCGGAGGAGGATTTCCTGAGCAGTTCTTC. Full variable domain (outside the CDR3, taken from reference TRBV5-1 and TRBJ2-1): KAGVTQTPRYLIKTRGQQVTLSCSPISGHRSVSWYQQTPGQGLQFLFEYFSETQRNKGNFPGRFSGRQFSNSRSEMNVSTLELGDSALYLCASSSGGGFPEQFFGPGTRLTVL.

This clone was counted a single time. The V and J genes are TRBV6-5 and TRBJ2-7, with a weak D call TRBD2 (6 bases). The V gene's germline CDR1 is MNHEY and CDR2 SVGAGI. The length of the CDR3 is 14 residues. Trimming shortened V by 6 bases and J by 7 bases, and 19 bases separated the two germline ends. The DNA for the CDR3 is TGTGCCAGCAGCCTCCGGGGCTCCGGGGGAGAGCAGTACTTC. Translating it yields CASSLRGSGGEQYF.

This chain links TRBV11-2 with TRBJ1-4, with no clear D. In germline, CDR1 is SGHAT, CDR2 FQNNGV. This CDR3 has 15 amino acids. V lost 3 bases to trimming and J lost 0 bases, with 8 bases between them. The CDR3 DNA reads as TGTGCCAGCAGCTTGGGTAGTACAACTAATGAAAAACTGTTTTTT. Amino acid sequence: CASSLGSTTNEKLFF.

The chain carries TRBV9 and TRBJ2-7; 8 bases are shared with TRBD1. Trimming took 3 bases from V and 5 from J; bases not matched to a gene: 7. Germline lookup yields CDR1 SGDLS and CDR2 YYNGEE. The CDR3 runs 14 residues. CDR3 protein: CASSGKQGGHEQYF. CDR3 DNA: TGTGCCAGCAGCGGTAAACAGGGGGGCCACGAGCAGTACTTC.

The chain joins TRBV4-1 to TRBJ2-1; 7 nucleotides agree with TRBD2. The CDR3 has 19 amino acids. V shed 0 bases, J shed 0 bases, and the junction held 11 bases outside the gene matches. In germline, CDR1 is MGHRA, CDR2 YSYEKL. The chain's CDR3 is CASSQDVTGGTFSYNEQFF. CDR3 in DNA: TGCGCCAGCAGCCAAGATGTTACGGGGGGAACCTTCTCCTACAATGAGCAGTTCTTC.

In DNA, the CDR3 is TGTGCCAGCAGCGTCGACAGGGGGCTCGGCAATGAGCAGTTCTTC. It is translated as CASSVDRGLGNEQFF. The genes are TRBV2 and TRBJ2-1, with 10 bases matching TRBD1. CDR3 size: 15 residues. After removal of 6 bases from V and 6 bases from J, the junction contained 8 bases not matched to a gene. The germline CDR1 and CDR2 sequences are SNHLY and FYNNEI.

The chain recombines TRBV28 with TRBJ1-4, with D hard to call. Germline CDR1 MDHEN, CDR2 SYDVKM. The CDR3 is made up of 13 amino acids. V was shortened by 6 bases and J by 8 bases, with 13 bases between the two germline ends. Here the CDR3 reads CASSLTEEEKLFF. The CDR3 DNA sequence: TGTGCCAGCAGCCTAACAGAGGAAGAAAAACTGTTTTTT.

Written as DNA, the CDR3 is TGTGCCAGTTCCCGGGGGGATGGAATAAATGAGCAGTTCTTC. Translated, it gives CASSRGDGINEQFF. The rearrangement uses TRBV5-6 and TRBJ2-1; 7 bases agree with TRBD2. The CDR3 covers 14 residues. The trim removed 8 bases at V and 7 bases at J, leaving 12 bases unmatched. Germline assignment: CDR1 SGHDT and CDR2 YYEEEE.

There are a few counts of this clone. The chain links TRBV2 to TRBJ1-1; D remains ambiguous. Trimming cost V 7 bases and J 8 bases, with 17 bases left between them. The CDR3 has 13 amino acids. CDR1 is SNHLY, CDR2 FYNNEI, per germline. Here the CDR3 reads CASTFFGSREAFF. In DNA form, the CDR3 reads TGTGCCAGCACATTCTTCGGGAGCAGGGAAGCTTTCTTT.

Judged by abundance, this clone is large. Additional DNA sequences in this sample encode the identical CDR3. This chain connects TRBV7-9 to TRBJ2-1; TRBD2 matches 11 bases. Unmatched junction bases numbered 3, after V lost 2 bases and J lost 3 bases. CDR3 length: 16 amino acids. CDR1 and CDR2 (germline): SEHNR, FQNEAQ (reference sequence). The CDR3 bases are TGTGCCAGCAGCTTAATGGGACTAGCGGACTACAATGAGCAGTTCTTC. It is translated as CASSLMGLADYNEQFF.

This clone was observed once. V and J are TRBV28 and TRBJ1-2; TRBD1 aligns across 8 bases. The V and J ends lost 3 bases and 5 bases, in that order; junction bases with no gene match: 8. Germline V gives CDR1 MDHEN, CDR2 SYDVKM. The CDR3 loop spans 15 amino acids. The CDR3, as DNA: TGTGCCAGCAGTTTGGGGGGGACAGGCGATTATGGCTACACCTTC. Its translation: CASSLGGTGDYGYTF.

This clone appeared a single time. The chain recombines TRBV7-9 with TRBJ1-4; 7 bases fit TRBD1. The junction had 8 bases not matched to a gene; V was cut back by 5 bases and J by 8 bases. CDR1 and CDR2 from the germline V gene are SEHNR and FQNEAQ (reference sequence). There are 14 residues in the CDR3. The CDR3 sequence is CASSAGTVGEKLFF. Here the CDR3 DNA reads TGTGCCAGCAGCGCCGGGACAGTTGGCGAAAAACTGTTTTTT.

This clone occurred a few times. CDR3 loop: CASSESGGPQHF. The CDR3, as DNA: TGCGCCAGCAGTGAGTCAGGGGGACCCCAGCATTTT. The chain joins TRBV10-1 to TRBJ1-5; D perhaps matches TRBD1 (6 bases). The CDR3 consists of 12 residues. The germline V gene has CDR1 WNHNN and CDR2 SYGVQD (reference sequence). V shed 0 bases and J shed 10 bases, with 7 bases lying between them.

The chain has TRBV9 and TRBJ1-6; D remains ambiguous. Trimming left V 0 bases short and J 2 bases short, with 6 bases between. The germline CDR1 and CDR2 sequences are SGDLS and YYNGEE. This CDR3 comprises 15 residues. The CDR3: CASSVEGAYNSPLHF. The CDR3 nucleotides are TGTGCCAGCAGCGTAGAGGGAGCCTATAATTCACCCCTCCACTTT. The full variable domain, with the rest looked up from reference TRBV9 and TRBJ1-6, is DSGVTQTPKHLITATGQRVTLRCSPRSGDLSVYWYQQSLDQGLQFLIQYYNGEERAKGNILERFSAQQFPDLHSELNLSSLELGDSALYFCASSVEGAYNSPLHFGNGTRLTVT.

The rearrangement joins TRBV11-2 to TRBJ2-7; 11 bases agree with TRBD1. CDR1 SGHAT and CDR2 FQNNGV come from the germline V gene. CDR3 length equals 14 residues. V dropped 1 base and J dropped 6; count of bases not matched to a gene: 2. CDR3 sequence reads: CASSLGTGGLEQYF. DNA of the CDR3: TGTGCCAGCAGCTTAGGGACAGGGGGCCTCGAGCAGTACTTC.

This clone was counted between two and nine times. The chain has TRBV7-8 and TRBJ2-2, with TRBD1 as a possible D gene (6 bases). Deletions cut 5 bases from V and 4 bases from J, with 14 bases between. Per the germline V gene, CDR1 is SGHVS and CDR2 is FQNEAQ. The CDR3 covers 15 residues. The CDR3 bases are TGTGCCAGCAGCCTTGGGGCAGGGGCCACCGGGGAGCTGTTTTTT. Translated: CASSLGAGATGELFF.

This chain links TRBV7-2 with TRBJ1-6, with D hard to call. Germline CDR1 and CDR2: SGHTA and FQGNSA. There are 15 residues in the CDR3. Trimming cost V 5 bases and J 0 bases, with 8 bases left between them. CDR3 nucleotides: TGTGCCAGCAGCCCGCGAAGCTCCTATAATTCACCCCTCCACTTT. Translating gives CASSPRSSYNSPLHF.

The chain joins TRBV6-5 to TRBJ2-5; either TRBD1 or TRBD2 may supply D (7 bases each). Per germline, CDR1 MNHEY and CDR2 SVGAGI. The CDR3 totals 16 residues. Trimming shortened V by 4 bases and J by 4 bases, and 19 bases separated the two germline ends. The DNA for the CDR3 is TGTGCCAGCAGTTTTCCTACAGGGGAGGGGGGAGAGACCCAGTACTTC. Its translation is CASSFPTGEGGETQYF.

The chain has TRBV11-3 and TRBJ2-2; TRBD1 agrees at 8 bases. This CDR3 spans 15 amino acids. V was clipped by 4 bases and J by 1 base; unmatched bases: 2. The germline CDR1 and CDR2 sequences are SGHNT and YENEEA. In nucleotides, the CDR3 is TGTGCCAGCAGCTCCAGGGGGCAGAACACCGGGGAGCTGTTTTTT. Residues: CASSSRGQNTGELFF.

The rearrangement links TRBV7-9 to TRBJ1-6; D is undetermined. V lost 2 bases to trimming and J lost 8 bases, with 7 bases between them. CDR3 length equals 13 residues. Germline CDR1 reads SEHNR; CDR2 reads FQNEAQ (reference sequence). CDR3 sequence: CASSLSEDSPLHF. CDR3 nucleotides: TGTGCCAGCAGCTTATCTGAGGATTCACCCCTCCACTTT.

This chain joins TRBV19 and TRBJ2-1; TRBD1 might be the D (6 bases). The V gene lost 6 bases and the J gene lost 9 bases, with 12 bases spanning the gap. Germline-derived CDR1 and CDR2 are LNHDA and SQIVND (reference sequence). This CDR3 spans 12 amino acids. CDR3 loop: CASSSPRGEQFF. The CDR3 DNA follows: TGTGCCAGTAGCTCCCCCAGGGGTGAGCAGTTCTTC.

The chain has TRBV5-1 and TRBJ1-3, with D maybe TRBD1 (5 bases). Trimming left V 0 bases short and J 0 bases short, with 10 bases between. CDR3 size: 16 residues. Per germline, CDR1 SGHRS and CDR2 YFSETQ. The CDR3 coding sequence is TGCGCCAGCAGCTTGGGGGGGTCCGGCTCTGGAAACACCATATATTTT. Its translation: CASSLGGSGSGNTIYF.

The table lists this clone with a few counts. The rearrangement links TRBV27 to TRBJ1-2; no firm D call. CDR1 MNHEY and CDR2 SMNVEV come from the germline V gene (reference sequence). Trimming left V 2 bases short and J 4 bases short, with 14 bases between. CDR3 length equals 15 residues. The CDR3 coding sequence is TGTGCCAGCAGTTTAGGGGTAGGAGGCTCCTATGGCTACACCTTC. Translating it yields CASSLGVGGSYGYTF.

The chain uses TRBV4-2 and TRBJ1-4; D uncertain. Looked up from germline, CDR1 is LGHNA and CDR2 is YNFKEQ. V lost 5 bases and J lost 8, with 21 bases in between. CDR3 size: 16 residues. The CDR3 sequence is CASSNKMAGVEEKLFF. CDR3 bases: TGTGCCAGCAGCAACAAGATGGCAGGCGTTGAGGAAAAACTGTTTTTT.